This record covers a single TCR beta chain. Its antigen is unknown. It has no much larger one-base neighbor in the sample; base qualities were not kept. TCRdb shows the sequencer as Illumina HiSeq 2500. Quantitative 5'-RACE with molecular barcodes was the method used to prepare the TCR beta libraries. Per the authors' processing: Disease-linked TCR variants were identified with a new computational method built on a probabilistic model of VDJ rearrangement. In TCRdb, the public reads were trimmed at Q25 with fastp and aligned with MiXCR, with productive beta chains retained. Rows with one shared CDR3 protein collapse into an entry with the most common genes and DNA. The V and J calls come from TCRdb's annotation, not from the publication. In this sample the table shows roughly 450,000 distinct CDR3 sequences, about 24% of which occur a single time. The ten largest clonotypes hold approximately 1% of the sample.

This entry comes from a study of CD8 T cells in ankylosing spondylitis (dated by TCRdb to about 2017). Study-level background: The study set out to find disease-linked TCR variants by profiling T cell receptor beta repertoires in ankylosing spondylitis patients and healthy donors. Peripheral blood samples were taken, and synovial fluid was additionally collected from ankylosing spondylitis patients. The full study cohort was made up of about two dozen ankylosing spondylitis patients and 108 healthy donors.

Inclusive of the bounding cysteine and phenylalanine, the CDR3 is 16 residues long. Only the CDR3 DNA stays, 48 bases, in frame from base 1. V is pruned by 4 bases and J by 9 bases, leaving 14 bases of the junction without a gene match. CDR1 and CDR2 were assigned from the germline V gene as SGHTA and FQGNSA. Overall study results and their limits: Some TCR beta motif variants had previously been reported in synovial fluid and blood of reactive arthritis patients, which suggested common disease-initiation mechanisms. In peripheral blood, the disease-linked clones were found at relatively low frequencies and had a CD8+ phenotype. The disease-linked clones were reported as significantly enriched in matched synovial fluid samples from ankylosing spondylitis patients. A TCR beta motif made up of several highly homologous amino acid variants appeared to be characteristic of blood from ankylosing spondylitis patients.

The sequencing input was blood, either unsorted or a sorted T cell fraction (not recorded which). The rearranged segments are TRBV7-2 and TRBJ2-2; the central 7 bases match TRBD1. The sequence derives from a male donor with ankylosing spondylitis. This receptor has the CDR3 CASSSQQGTTSRELFF. The DNA reads as follows: TGTGCCAGCAGCTCCCAACAGGGGACCACCTCCAGGGAGCTGTTTTTT.